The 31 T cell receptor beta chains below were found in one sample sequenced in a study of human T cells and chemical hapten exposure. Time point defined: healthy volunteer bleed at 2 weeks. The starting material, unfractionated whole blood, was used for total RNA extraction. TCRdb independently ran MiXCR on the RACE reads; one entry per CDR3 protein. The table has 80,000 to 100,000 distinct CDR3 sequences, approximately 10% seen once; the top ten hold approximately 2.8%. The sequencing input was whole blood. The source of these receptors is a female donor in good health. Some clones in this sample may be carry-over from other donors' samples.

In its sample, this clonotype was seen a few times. CDR3 nucleotide sequence: TGTGCCAGCAGTGAACTACAGGGGATGAGCTCCTACGAGCAGTACTTC. As protein: CASSELQGMSSYEQYF. J is TRBJ2-7 and V is TRBV2; 7 bases align to TRBD1. Germline V CDR1 and CDR2: SNHLY, FYNNEI. The CDR3 has 16 residues. With 2 bases clipped from V and 0 bases from J, the junction kept 7 bases outside the gene matches.

The CDR3 sequence: CASSYPQTGTKNYEQFF. The CDR3 DNA reads as TGTGCCAGCAGTTATCCTCAGACAGGGACGAAGAACTATGAGCAGTTCTTC. The gene calls are TRBV28 and TRBJ2-1, with 7 nucleotides matching TRBD1. This CDR3 has 17 amino acids. Losses at the gene ends were 4 bases for V and 8 bases for J; bases not matched to a gene: 17. CDR1 and CDR2 from the germline V gene are MDHEN and SYDVKM.

CDR3 sequence reads: CASSLKQGGDYGYTF. The DNA of the CDR3 is TGTGCCAGCAGCTTAAAGCAGGGAGGTGACTATGGCTACACCTTC. This sequence joins TRBV11-2 and TRBJ1-2; possible D gene TRBD1, 5 bases. Trimming pared 2 bases from V and 3 bases from J, leaving 13 bases between. From germline, CDR1 is SGHAT and CDR2 FQNNGV. This CDR3 is 15 amino acids long.

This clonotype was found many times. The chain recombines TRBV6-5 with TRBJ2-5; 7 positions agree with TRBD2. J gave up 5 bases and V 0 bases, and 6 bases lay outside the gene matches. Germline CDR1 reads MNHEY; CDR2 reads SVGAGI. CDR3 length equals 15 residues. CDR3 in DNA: TGTGCCAGCAGTTACTCAGGCGGGAGCGGCGAGACCCAGTACTTC. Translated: CASSYSGGSGETQYF.

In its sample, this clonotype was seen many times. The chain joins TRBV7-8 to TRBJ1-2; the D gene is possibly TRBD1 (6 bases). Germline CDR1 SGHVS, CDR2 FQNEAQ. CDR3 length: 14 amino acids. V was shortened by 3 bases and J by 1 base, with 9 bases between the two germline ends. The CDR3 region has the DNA TGTGCCAGCAGCTTGAACAGGGATAACTATGGCTACACCTTC. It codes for CASSLNRDNYGYTF.

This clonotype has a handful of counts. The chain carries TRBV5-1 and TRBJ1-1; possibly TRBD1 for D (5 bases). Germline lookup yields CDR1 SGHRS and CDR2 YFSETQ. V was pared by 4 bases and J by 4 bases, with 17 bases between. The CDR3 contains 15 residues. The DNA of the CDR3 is TGCGCCAGCAGCCCCGAAGGACACCCCGTCACTGAAGCTTTCTTT. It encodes CASSPEGHPVTEAFF.

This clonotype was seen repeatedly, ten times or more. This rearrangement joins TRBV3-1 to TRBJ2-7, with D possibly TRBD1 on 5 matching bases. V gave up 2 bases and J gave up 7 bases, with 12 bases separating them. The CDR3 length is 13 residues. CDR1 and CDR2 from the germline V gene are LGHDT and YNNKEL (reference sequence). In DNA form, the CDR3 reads TGTGCCAGCAGCCAACAGGGCGTTAGGGAGCAGTACTTC. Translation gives CASSQQGVREQYF.

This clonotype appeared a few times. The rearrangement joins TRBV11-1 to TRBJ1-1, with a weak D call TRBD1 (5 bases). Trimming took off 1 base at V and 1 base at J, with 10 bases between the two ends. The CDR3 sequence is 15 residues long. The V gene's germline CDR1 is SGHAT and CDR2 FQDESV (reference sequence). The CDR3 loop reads CASSLDWGPNTEAFF. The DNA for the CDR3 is TGTGCCAGCAGCTTAGATTGGGGCCCGAACACTGAAGCTTTCTTT.

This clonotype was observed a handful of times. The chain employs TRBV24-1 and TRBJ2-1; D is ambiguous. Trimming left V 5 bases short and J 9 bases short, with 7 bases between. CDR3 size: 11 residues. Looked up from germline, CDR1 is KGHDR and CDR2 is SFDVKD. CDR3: CATSGGIEQFF. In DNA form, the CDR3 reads TGTGCCACCAGTGGTGGGATTGAGCAGTTCTTC.

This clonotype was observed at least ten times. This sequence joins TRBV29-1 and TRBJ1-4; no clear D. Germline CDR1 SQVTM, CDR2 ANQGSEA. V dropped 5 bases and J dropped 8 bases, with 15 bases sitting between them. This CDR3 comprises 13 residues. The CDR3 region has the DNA TGCAGCGTTTTTGGTGGATCCTCAGAAAAACTGTTTTTT. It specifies CSVFGGSSEKLFF.

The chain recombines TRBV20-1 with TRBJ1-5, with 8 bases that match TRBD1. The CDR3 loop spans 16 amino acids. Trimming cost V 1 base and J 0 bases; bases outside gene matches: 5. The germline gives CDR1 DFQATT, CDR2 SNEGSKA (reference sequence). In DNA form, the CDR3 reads TGCAGTGCTAGAGGGGACAGGATTTATAGCAATCAGCCCCAGCATTTT. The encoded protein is CSARGDRIYSNQPQHF.

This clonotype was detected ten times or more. The chain's CDR3 is CASSYADEEYEQYF. The DNA for the CDR3 is TGCGCCAGCAGCTACGCGGACGAGGAGTACGAGCAGTACTTC. The rearrangement joins TRBV5-1 to TRBJ2-7, with D unclear. The germline gives CDR1 SGHRS, CDR2 YFSETQ. CDR3 length: 14 amino acids. V gave up 3 bases and J gave up 4 bases, with 14 bases separating them.

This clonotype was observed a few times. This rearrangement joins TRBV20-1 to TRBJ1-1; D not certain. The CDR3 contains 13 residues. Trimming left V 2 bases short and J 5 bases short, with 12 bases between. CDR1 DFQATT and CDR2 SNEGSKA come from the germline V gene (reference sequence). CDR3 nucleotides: TGCAGTGCTAGACCCCTCGTGGGGACTGAAGCTTTCTTT. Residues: CSARPLVGTEAFF.

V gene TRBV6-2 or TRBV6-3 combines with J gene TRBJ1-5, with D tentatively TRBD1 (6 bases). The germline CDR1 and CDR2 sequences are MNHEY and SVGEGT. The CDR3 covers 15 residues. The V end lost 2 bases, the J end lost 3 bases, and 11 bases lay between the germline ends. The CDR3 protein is CASSYLGHFNQPQHF. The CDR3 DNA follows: TGTGCCAGCAGTTACCTGGGACACTTCAATCAGCCCCAGCATTTT.

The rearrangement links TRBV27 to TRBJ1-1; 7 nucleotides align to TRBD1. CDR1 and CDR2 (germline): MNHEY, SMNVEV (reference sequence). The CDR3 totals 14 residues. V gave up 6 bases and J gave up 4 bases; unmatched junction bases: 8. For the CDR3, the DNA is TGTGCCAGCAGCTGGGGACAGTCGAGCACTGAAGCTTTCTTT. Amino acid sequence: CASSWGQSSTEAFF.

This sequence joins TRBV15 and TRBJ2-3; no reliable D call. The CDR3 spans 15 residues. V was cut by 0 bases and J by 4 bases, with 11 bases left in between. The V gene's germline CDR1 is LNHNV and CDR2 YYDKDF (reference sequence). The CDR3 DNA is TGTGCCACCAGCAGAGATAGCTCCTCCTCAGATACGCAGTATTTT. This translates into CATSRDSSSSDTQYF.

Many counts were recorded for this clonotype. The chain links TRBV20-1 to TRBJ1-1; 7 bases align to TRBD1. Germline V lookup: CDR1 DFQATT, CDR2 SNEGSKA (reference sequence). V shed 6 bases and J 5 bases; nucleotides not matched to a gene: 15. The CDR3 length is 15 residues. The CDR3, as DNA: TGCAGTGCCAGGGGGGGTCCTCGTGTAGGGACTGAAGCTTTCTTT. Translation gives CSARGGPRVGTEAFF.

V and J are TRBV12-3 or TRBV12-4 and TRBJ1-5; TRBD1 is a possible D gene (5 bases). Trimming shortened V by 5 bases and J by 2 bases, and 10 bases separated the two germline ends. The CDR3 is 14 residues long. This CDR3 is CASSEQAGNQPQHF. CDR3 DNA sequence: TGTGCCAGCAGTGAACAGGCAGGCAATCAGCCCCAGCATTTT.

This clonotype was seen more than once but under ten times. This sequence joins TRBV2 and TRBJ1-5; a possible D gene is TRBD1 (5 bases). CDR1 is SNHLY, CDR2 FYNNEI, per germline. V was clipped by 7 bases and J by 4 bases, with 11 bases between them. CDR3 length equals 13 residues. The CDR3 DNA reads TGTGCCAGCAACATGGACAAGAATCAGCCCCAGCATTTT. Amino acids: CASNMDKNQPQHF.

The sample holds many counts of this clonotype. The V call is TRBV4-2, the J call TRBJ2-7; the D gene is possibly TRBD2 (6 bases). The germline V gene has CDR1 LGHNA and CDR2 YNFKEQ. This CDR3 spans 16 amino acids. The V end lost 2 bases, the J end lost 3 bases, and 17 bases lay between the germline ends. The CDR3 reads CASSQQYGTGGYEQYF. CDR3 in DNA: TGTGCCAGCAGCCAACAATATGGGACTGGGGGCTACGAGCAGTACTTC.

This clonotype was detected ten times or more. The CDR3 here is CASSDSGTGALQETQYF. The CDR3 DNA reads TGTGCCAGCAGTGACTCCGGGACAGGGGCCTTACAAGAGACCCAGTACTTC. This chain links TRBV12-3 or TRBV12-4 with TRBJ2-5; 10 bases are a match to TRBD1. CDR3 length: 17 residues. J lost 2 bases, V lost 5 bases, and 11 bases had no gene match.

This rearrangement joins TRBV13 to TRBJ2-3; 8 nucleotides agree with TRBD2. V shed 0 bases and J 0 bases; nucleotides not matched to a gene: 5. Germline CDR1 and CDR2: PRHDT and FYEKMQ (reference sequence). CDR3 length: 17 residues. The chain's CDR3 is CASSLGPLAASTDTQYF. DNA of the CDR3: TGTGCCAGCAGCTTAGGCCCACTAGCGGCTAGCACAGATACGCAGTATTTT. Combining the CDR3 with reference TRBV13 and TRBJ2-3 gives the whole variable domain AAGVIQSPRHLIKEKRETATLKCYPIPRHDTVYWYQQGPGQDPQFLISFYEKMQSDKGSIPDRFSAQQFSDYHSELNMSSLELGDSALYFCASSLGPLAASTDTQYFGPGTRLTVL.

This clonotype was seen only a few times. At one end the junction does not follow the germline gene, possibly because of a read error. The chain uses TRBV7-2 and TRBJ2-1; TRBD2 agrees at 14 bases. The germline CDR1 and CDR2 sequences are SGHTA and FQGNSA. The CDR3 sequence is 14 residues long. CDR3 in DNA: TGTGCCAGCAGCCCATCCGGGACTAGCGGGAGAAGGATCTTC. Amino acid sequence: CASSPSGTSGRRIF. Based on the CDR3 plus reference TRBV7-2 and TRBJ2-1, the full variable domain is GAGVSQSPSNKVTEKGKDVELRCDPISGHTALYWYRQSLGQGLEFLIYFQGNSAPDKSGLPSDRFSAERTGGSVSTLTIQRTQQEDSAVYLCASSPSGTSGRRIFGPGTRLTVL.

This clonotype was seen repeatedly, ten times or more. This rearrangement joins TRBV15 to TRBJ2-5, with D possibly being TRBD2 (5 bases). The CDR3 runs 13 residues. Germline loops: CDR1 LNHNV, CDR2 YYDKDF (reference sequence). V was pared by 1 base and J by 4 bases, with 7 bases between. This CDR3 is CATSRAEGETQYF. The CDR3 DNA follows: TGTGCCACCAGCAGAGCAGAGGGAGAGACCCAGTACTTC.

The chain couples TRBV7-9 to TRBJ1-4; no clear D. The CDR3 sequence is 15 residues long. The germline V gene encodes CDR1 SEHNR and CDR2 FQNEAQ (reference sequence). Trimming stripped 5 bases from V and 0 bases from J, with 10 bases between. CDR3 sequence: CASSGEGATNEKLFF. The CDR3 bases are TGTGCCAGCAGCGGAGAAGGAGCAACTAATGAAAAACTGTTTTTT.

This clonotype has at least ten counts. DNA for the CDR3: TGTGCCAGCAGTAGCGGGAGCTCCTACAATGAGCAGTTCTTC. Protein sequence: CASSSGSSYNEQFF. The chain couples TRBV6-2 or TRBV6-3 to TRBJ2-1; 8 bases agree with TRBD2. This CDR3 comprises 14 residues. Germline V gene data show CDR1 as MNHEY and CDR2 as SVGEGT. J lost 0 bases, V lost 5 bases, and 0 bases had no gene match.

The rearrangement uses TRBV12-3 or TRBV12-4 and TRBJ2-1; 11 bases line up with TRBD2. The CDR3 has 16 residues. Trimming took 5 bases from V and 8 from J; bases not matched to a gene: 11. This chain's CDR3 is CASSIYTSGRPDEQFF. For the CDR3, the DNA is TGTGCCAGCAGTATATATACTAGCGGGAGACCCGATGAGCAGTTCTTC.

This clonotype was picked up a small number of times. The CDR3 DNA reads TGTGCCATCTCTGAGGGGAGGAAGACTGAAGCTTTCTTT. Translating it yields CAISEGRKTEAFF. The gene calls are TRBV6-1 and TRBJ1-1, with TRBD1 as a possible D gene (5 bases). The CDR3 has 13 amino acids. Germline V lookup: CDR1 MNHNS, CDR2 SASEGT. With 10 bases removed from V and 5 bases from J, the gap between germline ends came to 17 bases.

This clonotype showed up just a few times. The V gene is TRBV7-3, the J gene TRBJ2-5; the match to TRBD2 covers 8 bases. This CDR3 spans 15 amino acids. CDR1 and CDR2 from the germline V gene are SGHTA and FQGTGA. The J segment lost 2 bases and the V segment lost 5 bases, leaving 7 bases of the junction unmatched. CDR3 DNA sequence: TGTGCCAGCAGCCCCAAGCGGGAGAAGCAAGAGACCCAGTACTTC. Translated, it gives CASSPKREKQETQYF.

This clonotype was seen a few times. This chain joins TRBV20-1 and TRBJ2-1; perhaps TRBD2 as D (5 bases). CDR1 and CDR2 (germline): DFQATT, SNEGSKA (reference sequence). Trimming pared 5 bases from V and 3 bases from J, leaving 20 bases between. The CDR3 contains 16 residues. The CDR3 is CSAPRQPASLYNEQFF. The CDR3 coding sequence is TGCAGTGCTCCGAGACAACCCGCTAGCCTCTACAATGAGCAGTTCTTC.

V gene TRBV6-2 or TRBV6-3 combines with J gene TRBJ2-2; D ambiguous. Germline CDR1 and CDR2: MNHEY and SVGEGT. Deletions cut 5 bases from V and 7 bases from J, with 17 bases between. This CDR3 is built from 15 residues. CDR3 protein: CASSPRTTAHGELFF. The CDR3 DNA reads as TGTGCCAGCAGTCCGAGGACGACCGCCCACGGGGAGCTGTTTTTT.